This TCR beta chain was found in a study of T cell responses to AZD1222 COVID-19 vaccine. Points from the study as a whole: Spike was spanned by vaccine-associated CD4 TCRs, which were dominant at 160-218 and 743-854. Scientists sampled the repertoires only once the peak T cell response had passed.

TCRdb keeps only in-frame clones here, not all; method: immunoSEQ multiplex PCR. The sample yields about 150,000 clones, over 80% seen once. Worth noting for this clone: What it recognizes is unknown.

V was pared by 5 bases and J by 0 bases, with 8 bases between. In germline, CDR1 is SQVTM, CDR2 ANQGSEA. The CDR3 sequence is 13 residues long. Pooled in the analysis were second doses at about 4 or about 12 weeks. The chain is built from TRBV29-1 and TRBJ1-3; no clear D. Sequencing used peripheral blood, obtained 28 days after the second AZD1222 dose. The sequence derives from an adult who received the AZD1222 COVID-19 vaccine. The CDR3 DNA follows: TGCAGCGTTCTGGAGGGCTCTGGAAACACCATATATTTT. This encodes CSVLEGSGNTIYF.